The next 11 T cell receptor beta chains were all read from a single sample in a study of T cells in localized non-small cell lung cancer. TCRdb's copy holds only in-frame clones and misses some; the assay was immunoSEQ multiplex PCR. The data contain around 35,000 clones, approximately 90% of them singletons. The starting material was peripheral blood mononuclear cells, obtained before any cancer treatment. All receptors derive from a female donor of 60 years or more with stage II lung adenocarcinoma.

V is TRBV19 and J is TRBJ2-5; the match to TRBD2 covers 7 bases. V was pared by 1 base and J by 4 bases, with 3 bases of the junction left unmatched. The CDR3 is made up of 14 amino acids. Germline assignment: CDR1 LNHDA and CDR2 SQIVND (reference sequence). The CDR3 nucleotides are TGTGCCAGTAGTATAGGGGGGGGTGGAGAGACCCAGTACTTC. This translates into CASSIGGGGETQYF.

This clone was detected once. V usage is TRBV7-8 and J usage is TRBJ2-2; D uncertain. In germline, CDR1 is SGHVS, CDR2 FQNEAQ. V was pared by 7 bases and J by 3 bases, with 3 bases between. This CDR3 is built from 11 residues. CDR3 sequence: CASTDTGELFF. The CDR3 DNA sequence: TGTGCCAGCACCGACACCGGGGAGCTGTTTTTT.

The rearrangement links TRBV7-3 to TRBJ1-1, with D hard to call. Germline lookup yields CDR1 SGHTA and CDR2 FQGTGA. CDR3 size: 14 residues. Trimming left V 5 bases short and J 3 bases short, with 13 bases between. The CDR3 protein is CASSPLGRDTEAFF. The DNA for the CDR3 is TGTGCCAGCAGCCCCTTAGGGAGGGACACTGAAGCTTTCTTT.

Comments on this clone: Mismatch with germline at one junction end may stem from a read error. This same CDR3 is encoded by further DNA sequences in the sample. The rearrangement uses TRBV6-6 and TRBJ2-2; weak D call: TRBD2 (5 bases). Germline lookup yields CDR1 MNHNY and CDR2 SVGAGI (reference sequence). The CDR3 sequence is 13 residues long. DNA of the CDR3: TGTGCCAGCAGAGGGAGTAACACCGGAGAGCTGTTTTTT. Its protein is CASRGSNTGELFF.

The CDR3 reads CASSYSRRGGEAFF. CDR3 in DNA: TGTGCCAGCAGTTACTCGAGGAGAGGGGGTGAAGCTTTCTTT. The gene calls are TRBV6-6 and TRBJ1-1, with D perhaps TRBD1 (6 bases). The V gene lost 0 bases and the J gene lost 7 bases, with 12 bases spanning the gap. Germline CDR1 reads MNHNY; CDR2 reads SVGAGI (reference sequence). The CDR3 is made up of 14 amino acids.

The chain joins TRBV6-1 to TRBJ2-7, with 9 bases lining up with TRBD1. The V gene's germline CDR1 is MNHNS and CDR2 SASEGT. CDR3 length: 14 residues. The J segment lost 2 bases and the V segment lost 4 bases, leaving 3 bases of the junction unmatched. This CDR3 reads CASSAGTGPYEQYF. For the CDR3, the DNA is TGTGCCAGCAGTGCCGGGACAGGGCCCTACGAGCAGTACTTC.

The chain employs TRBV6-4 and TRBJ2-2; a possible D gene is TRBD1 (6 bases). The CDR3 sequence is 15 residues long. The germline CDR1 and CDR2 sequences are MRHNA and SNTAGT. With 1 base removed from V and 5 bases from J, the gap between germline ends came to 11 bases. The CDR3 region is CASSDLGTGTGELFF. The CDR3 region has the DNA TGTGCCAGCAGTGACTTGGGAACAGGGACCGGGGAGCTGTTTTTT.

The chain recombines TRBV20-1 with TRBJ2-7; D call uncertain. The V gene's germline CDR1 is DFQATT and CDR2 SNEGSKA (reference sequence). The CDR3 has 10 amino acids. V gave up 6 bases and J gave up 4 bases, with 7 bases separating them. This CDR3 is CSALRYEQYF. In DNA, the CDR3 is TGCAGTGCCCTTCGTTACGAGCAGTACTTC.

The rearrangement joins TRBV4-2 to TRBJ2-1, with 8 positions matching TRBD2. Germline trimming cut 1 base from V and 3 bases from J; bases unmatched to any gene: 2. The CDR3 extends over 15 amino acids. Germline V gene data show CDR1 as LGHNA and CDR2 as YNFKEQ. The CDR3: CASSQAGGSYNEQFF. CDR3 sequence (DNA): TGTGCCAGCAGCCAAGCGGGGGGGAGCTACAATGAGCAGTTCTTC.

The chain combines TRBV19 with TRBJ2-2; the match to TRBD1 covers 9 bases. Trimming removed 4 bases from V and 3 bases from J; junction bases left unmatched: 0. The CDR3 runs 14 residues. Germline V gene lookup returns CDR1 LNHDA and CDR2 SQIVND (reference sequence). DNA for the CDR3: TGTGCCAGTAGTAGACAGGGGGACACCGGGGAGCTGTTTTTT. Protein sequence: CASSRQGDTGELFF.

V and J are TRBV7-9 and TRBJ2-1; D is ambiguous. The CDR3 spans 12 residues. Germline CDR1 SEHNR, CDR2 FQNEAQ (reference sequence). The V gene lost 1 base and the J gene lost 12 bases, with 10 bases spanning the gap. In DNA form, the CDR3 reads TGTGCCAGCAGCTTAGGCACGTTGAGGCAGTTCTTC. Amino acid sequence: CASSLGTLRQFF.